This TCR beta chain originates from a study of cytomegalovirus exposure and HLA in healthy donors. This clone occurred a few times. The PCR used 60 Vbeta and 13 Jbeta primers. The method was immunoSEQ multiplex PCR; TCRdb's version includes in-frame clones alone and lacks a portion of them. In the table there are about 82,000 clones, 70% to 75% of which are singletons. CDR3 length: 15 residues. CDR1 PRHDT and CDR2 FYEKMQ come from the germline V gene (reference sequence). The J segment lost 5 bases and the V segment lost 2 bases, leaving 5 bases of the junction unmatched. The chain uses TRBV13 and TRBJ1-1; TRBD1 aligns across 10 bases. The clonotype comes from a woman between 45 and 65 years old in good health and CMV-seropositive. The sequenced sample was PBMCs. The CDR3, as DNA: TGTGCCAGCAGCTTACGGTGGACAGGGGGGACTGAAGCTTTCTTT. Translating it yields CASSLRWTGGTEAFF.